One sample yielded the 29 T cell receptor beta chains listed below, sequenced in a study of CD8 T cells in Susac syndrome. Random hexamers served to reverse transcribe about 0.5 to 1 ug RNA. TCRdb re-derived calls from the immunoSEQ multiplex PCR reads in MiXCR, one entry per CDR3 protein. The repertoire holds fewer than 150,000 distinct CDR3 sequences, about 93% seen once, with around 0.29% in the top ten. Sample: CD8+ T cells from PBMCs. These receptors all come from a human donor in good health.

The CDR3 bases are TGCAGCGTTGAGGGAGACAGGGGTTTTCCAGATACGCAGTATTTT. This encodes CSVEGDRGFPDTQYF. The gene calls are TRBV29-1 and TRBJ2-3, with 8 nucleotides matching TRBD1. The J segment lost 4 bases and the V segment lost 3 bases, leaving 9 bases of the junction unmatched. The CDR3 has 15 residues. Germline V gene sequence: CDR1 SQVTM, CDR2 ANQGSEA.

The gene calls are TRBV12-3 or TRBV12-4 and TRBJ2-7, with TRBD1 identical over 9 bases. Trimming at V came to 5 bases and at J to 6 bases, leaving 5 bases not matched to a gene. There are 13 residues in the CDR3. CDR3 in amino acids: CASSVGQGLEQYF. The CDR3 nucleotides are TGTGCCAGCAGTGTCGGACAGGGGCTCGAGCAGTACTTC.

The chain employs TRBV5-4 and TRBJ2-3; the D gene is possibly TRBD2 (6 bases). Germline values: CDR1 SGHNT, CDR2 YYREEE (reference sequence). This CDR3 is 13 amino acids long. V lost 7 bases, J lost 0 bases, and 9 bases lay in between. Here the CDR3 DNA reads TGTGCCAGCCCGGGACTTAGCACAGATACGCAGTATTTT. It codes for CASPGLSTDTQYF.

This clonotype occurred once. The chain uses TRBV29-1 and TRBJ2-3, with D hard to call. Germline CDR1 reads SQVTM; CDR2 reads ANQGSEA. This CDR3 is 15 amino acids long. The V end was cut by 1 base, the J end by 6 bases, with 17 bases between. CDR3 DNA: TGCAGCGTTGAAGCGATGGGTCGTAGCAGGGATACGCAGTATTTT. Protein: CSVEAMGRSRDTQYF.

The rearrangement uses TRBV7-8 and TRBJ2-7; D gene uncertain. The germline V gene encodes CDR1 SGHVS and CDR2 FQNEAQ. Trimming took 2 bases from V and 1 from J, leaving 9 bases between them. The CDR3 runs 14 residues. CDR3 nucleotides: TGTGCCAGCAGCTTACGACGGAATTCCTACGAGCAGTACTTC. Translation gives CASSLRRNSYEQYF.

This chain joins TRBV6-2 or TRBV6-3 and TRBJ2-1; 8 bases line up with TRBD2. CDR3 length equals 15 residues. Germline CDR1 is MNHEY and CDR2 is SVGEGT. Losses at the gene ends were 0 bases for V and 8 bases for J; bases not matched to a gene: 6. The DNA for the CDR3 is TGTGCCAGCAGTTACTCGATGCGGGAGGTTGATGAGCAGTTCTTC. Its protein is CASSYSMREVDEQFF.

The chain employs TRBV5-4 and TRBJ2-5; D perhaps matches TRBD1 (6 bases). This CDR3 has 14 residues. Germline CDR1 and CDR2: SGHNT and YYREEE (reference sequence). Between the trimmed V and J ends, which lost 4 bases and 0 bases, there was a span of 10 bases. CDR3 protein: CASSLRTDQETQYF. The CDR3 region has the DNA TGTGCCAGCAGCCTACGGACAGACCAAGAGACCCAGTACTTC.

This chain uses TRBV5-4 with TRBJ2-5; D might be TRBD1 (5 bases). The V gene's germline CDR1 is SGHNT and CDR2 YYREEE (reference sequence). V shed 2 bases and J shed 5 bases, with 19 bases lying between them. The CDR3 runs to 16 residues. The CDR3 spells CASSFIPSPDTETQYF. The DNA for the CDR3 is TGTGCCAGCAGCTTTATCCCCTCCCCGGACACGGAGACCCAGTACTTC. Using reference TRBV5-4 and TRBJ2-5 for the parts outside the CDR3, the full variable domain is ETGVTQSPTHLIKTRGQQVTLRCSSQSGHNTVSWYQQALGQGPQFIFQYYREEENGRGNFPPRFSGLQFPNYSSELNVNALELDDSALYLCASSFIPSPDTETQYFGPGTRLLVL.

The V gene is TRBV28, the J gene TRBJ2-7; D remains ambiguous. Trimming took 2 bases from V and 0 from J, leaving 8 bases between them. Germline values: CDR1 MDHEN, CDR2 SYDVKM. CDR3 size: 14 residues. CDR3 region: CASSLSFPSYEQYF. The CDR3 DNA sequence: TGTGCCAGCAGTTTAAGTTTTCCCTCCTACGAGCAGTACTTC.

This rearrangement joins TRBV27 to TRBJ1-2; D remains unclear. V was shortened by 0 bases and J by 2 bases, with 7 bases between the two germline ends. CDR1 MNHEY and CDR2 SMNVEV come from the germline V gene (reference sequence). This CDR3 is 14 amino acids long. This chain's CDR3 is CASSLSAMNYGYTF. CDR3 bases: TGTGCCAGCAGTTTATCAGCCATGAACTATGGCTACACCTTC.

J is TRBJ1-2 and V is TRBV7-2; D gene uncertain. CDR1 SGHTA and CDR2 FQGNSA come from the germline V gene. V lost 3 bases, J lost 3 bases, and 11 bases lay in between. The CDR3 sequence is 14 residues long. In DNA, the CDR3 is TGTGCCAGCAGCTTTGACACGTCTGACTATGGCTACACCTTC. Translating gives CASSFDTSDYGYTF.

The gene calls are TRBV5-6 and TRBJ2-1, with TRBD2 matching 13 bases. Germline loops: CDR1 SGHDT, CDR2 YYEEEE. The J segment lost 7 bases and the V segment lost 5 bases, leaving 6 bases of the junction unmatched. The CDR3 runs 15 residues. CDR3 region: CASSLGLAGDNEQFF. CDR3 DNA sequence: TGTGCCAGCAGTCTCGGACTAGCGGGAGATAATGAGCAGTTCTTC.

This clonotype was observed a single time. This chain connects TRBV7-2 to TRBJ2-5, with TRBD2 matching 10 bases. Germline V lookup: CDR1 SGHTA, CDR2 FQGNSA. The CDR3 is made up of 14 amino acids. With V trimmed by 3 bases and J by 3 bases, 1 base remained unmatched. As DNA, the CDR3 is TGTGCCAGCAGCTTCACTAGCGGGAAAGAGACCCAGTACTTC. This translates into CASSFTSGKETQYF.

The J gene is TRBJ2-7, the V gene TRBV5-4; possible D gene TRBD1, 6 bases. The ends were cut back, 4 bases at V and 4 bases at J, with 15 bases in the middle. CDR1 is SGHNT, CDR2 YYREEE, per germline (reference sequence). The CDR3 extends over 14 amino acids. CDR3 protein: CASSKGTKQYEQYF. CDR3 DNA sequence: TGTGCCAGCAGCAAGGGGACAAAACAATACGAGCAGTACTTC.

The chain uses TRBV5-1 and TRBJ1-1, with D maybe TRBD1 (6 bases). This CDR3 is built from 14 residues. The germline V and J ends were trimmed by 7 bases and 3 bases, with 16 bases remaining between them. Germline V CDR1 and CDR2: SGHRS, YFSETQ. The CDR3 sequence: CASSSGGADTEAFF. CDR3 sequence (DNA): TGCGCCAGCTCCTCTGGGGGGGCGGACACTGAAGCTTTCTTT.

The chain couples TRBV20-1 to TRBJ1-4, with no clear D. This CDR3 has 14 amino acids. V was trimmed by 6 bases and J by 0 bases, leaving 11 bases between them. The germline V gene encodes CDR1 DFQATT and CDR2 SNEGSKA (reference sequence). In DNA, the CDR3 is TGCAGTGCCCGGTGGAGACCAACTAATGAAAAACTGTTTTTT. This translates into CSARWRPTNEKLFF.

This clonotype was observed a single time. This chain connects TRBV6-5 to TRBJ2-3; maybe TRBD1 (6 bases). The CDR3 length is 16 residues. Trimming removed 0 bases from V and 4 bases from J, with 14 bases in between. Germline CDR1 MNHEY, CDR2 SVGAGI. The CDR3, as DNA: TGTGCCAGCAGTTACTCACAGGGCCTGACTGCAGATACGCAGTATTTT. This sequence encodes CASSYSQGLTADTQYF.

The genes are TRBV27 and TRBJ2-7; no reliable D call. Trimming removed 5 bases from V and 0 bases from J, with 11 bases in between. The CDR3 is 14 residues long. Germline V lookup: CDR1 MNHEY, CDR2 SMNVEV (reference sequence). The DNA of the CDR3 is TGTGCCAGCAGTCCCCTTGATTCCTCCTACGAGCAGTACTTC. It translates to CASSPLDSSYEQYF.

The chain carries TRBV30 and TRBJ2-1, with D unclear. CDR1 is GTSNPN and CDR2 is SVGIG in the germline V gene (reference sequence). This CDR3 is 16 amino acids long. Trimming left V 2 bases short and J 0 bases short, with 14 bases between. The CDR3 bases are TGTGCCTGGAGTATCGAACGCGCGTCCTCCTACAATGAGCAGTTCTTC. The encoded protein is CAWSIERASSYNEQFF.

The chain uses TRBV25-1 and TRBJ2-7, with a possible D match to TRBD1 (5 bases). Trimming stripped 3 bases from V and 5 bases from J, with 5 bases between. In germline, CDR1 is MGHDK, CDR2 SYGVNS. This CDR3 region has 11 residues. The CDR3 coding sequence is TGTGCCAGCAGTGAGGGGCACGAGCAGTACTTC. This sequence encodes CASSEGHEQYF.

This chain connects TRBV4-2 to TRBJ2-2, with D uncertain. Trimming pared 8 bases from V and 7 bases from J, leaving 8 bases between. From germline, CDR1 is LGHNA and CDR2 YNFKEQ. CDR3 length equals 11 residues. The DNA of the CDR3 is TGTGCCAGCGTTTTTGGCGGGGAGCTGTTTTTT. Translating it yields CASVFGGELFF.

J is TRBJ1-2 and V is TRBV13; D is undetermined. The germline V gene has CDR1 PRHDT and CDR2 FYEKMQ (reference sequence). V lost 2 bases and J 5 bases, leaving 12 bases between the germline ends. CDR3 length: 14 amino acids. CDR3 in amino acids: CASSLRPGDYGYTF. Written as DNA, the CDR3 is TGTGCCAGCAGCTTACGCCCAGGAGATTATGGCTACACCTTC.

CDR3 loop: CATSRDRGTSNQPQHF. The CDR3 DNA is TGTGCCACCAGCAGAGATCGGGGCACCAGCAATCAGCCCCAGCATTTT. The V and J genes are TRBV15 and TRBJ1-5; possible D gene TRBD1, 5 bases. Germline-derived CDR1 and CDR2 are LNHNV and YYDKDF (reference sequence). CDR3 length equals 16 residues. Trimming pared 0 bases from V and 1 base from J, leaving 10 bases between.

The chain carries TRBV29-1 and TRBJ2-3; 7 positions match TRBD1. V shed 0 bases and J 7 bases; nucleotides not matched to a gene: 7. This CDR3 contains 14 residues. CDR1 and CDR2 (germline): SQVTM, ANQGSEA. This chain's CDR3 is CSVEDPDRAYTQYF. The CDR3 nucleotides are TGCAGCGTTGAAGATCCCGACAGGGCGTATACGCAGTATTTT.

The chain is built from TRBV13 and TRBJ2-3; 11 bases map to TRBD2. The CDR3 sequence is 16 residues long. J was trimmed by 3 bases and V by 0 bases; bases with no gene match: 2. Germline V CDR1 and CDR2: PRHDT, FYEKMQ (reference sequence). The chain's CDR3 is CASSLGLAGETDTQYF. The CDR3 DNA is TGTGCCAGCAGCTTAGGACTAGCGGGAGAGACAGATACGCAGTATTTT.

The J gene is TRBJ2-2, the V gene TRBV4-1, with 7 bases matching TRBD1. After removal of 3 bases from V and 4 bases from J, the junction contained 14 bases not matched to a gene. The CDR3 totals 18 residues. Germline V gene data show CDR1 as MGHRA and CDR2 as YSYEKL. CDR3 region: CASSQGPDRQGVTGELFF. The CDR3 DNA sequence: TGCGCCAGCAGCCAGGGTCCCGATAGGCAGGGGGTCACCGGGGAGCTGTTTTTT.

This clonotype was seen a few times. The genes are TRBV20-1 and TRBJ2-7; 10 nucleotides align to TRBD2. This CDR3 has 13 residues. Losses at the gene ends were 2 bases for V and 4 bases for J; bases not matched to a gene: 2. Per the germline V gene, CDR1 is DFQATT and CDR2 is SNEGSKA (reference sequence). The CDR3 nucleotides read TGCAGTGCTAGACTAGCGGGAGATTACGAGCAGTACTTC. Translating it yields CSARLAGDYEQYF.

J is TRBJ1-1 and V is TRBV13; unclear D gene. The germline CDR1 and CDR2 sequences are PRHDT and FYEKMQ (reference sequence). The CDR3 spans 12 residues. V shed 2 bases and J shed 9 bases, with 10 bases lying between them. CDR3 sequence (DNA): TGTGCCAGCAGCTTAAGGTCGACACAAGCTTTCTTT. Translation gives CASSLRSTQAFF.

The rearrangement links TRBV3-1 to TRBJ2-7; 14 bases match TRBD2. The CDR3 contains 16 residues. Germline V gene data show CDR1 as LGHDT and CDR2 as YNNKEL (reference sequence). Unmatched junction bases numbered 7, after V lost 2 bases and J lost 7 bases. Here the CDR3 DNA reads TGTGCCAGCAGCCAACCGGGACTAGCGGGAGAATGGGAGCAGTACTTC. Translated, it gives CASSQPGLAGEWEQYF.